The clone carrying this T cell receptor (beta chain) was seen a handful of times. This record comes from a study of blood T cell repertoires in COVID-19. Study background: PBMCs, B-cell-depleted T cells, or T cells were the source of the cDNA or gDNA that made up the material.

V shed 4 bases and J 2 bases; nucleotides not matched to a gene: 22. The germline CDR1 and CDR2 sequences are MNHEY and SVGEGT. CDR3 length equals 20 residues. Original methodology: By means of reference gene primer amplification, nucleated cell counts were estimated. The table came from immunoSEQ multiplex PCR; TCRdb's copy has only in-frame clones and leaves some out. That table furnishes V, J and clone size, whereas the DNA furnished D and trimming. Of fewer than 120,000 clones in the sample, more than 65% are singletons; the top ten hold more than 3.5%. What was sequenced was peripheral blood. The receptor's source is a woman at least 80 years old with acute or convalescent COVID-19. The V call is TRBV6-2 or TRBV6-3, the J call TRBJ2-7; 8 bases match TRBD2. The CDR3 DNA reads TGTGCCAGCAGTTGGGTCGTACGGAGGATTGGACTAGCAACTCCCTACGAGCAGTACTTC. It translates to CASSWVVRRIGLATPYEQYF.